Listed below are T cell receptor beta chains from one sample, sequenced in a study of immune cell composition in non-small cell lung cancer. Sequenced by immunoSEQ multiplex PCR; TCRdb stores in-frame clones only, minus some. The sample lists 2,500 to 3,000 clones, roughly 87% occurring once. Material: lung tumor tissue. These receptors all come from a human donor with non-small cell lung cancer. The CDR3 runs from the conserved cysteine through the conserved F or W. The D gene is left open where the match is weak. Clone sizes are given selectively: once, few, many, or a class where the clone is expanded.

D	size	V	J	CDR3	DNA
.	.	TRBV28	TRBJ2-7	CASRPLPGGGSSYEQYF	TGTGCCAGCAGACCCCTCCCAGGGGGCGGGAGCTCCTACGAGCAGTACTTC
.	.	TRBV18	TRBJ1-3	CASSPTDSIGNTIYF	TGTGCCAGCTCACCCACGGACAGTATCGGAAACACCATATATTTT
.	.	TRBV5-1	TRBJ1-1	CASTFGGVNTEAFF	TGCGCCAGCACCTTCGGGGGAGTGAACACTGAAGCTTTCTTT
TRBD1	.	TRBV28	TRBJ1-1	CASSSFSSGTAEAFF	TGTGCCAGCAGTTCATTCTCGTCTGGGACAGCTGAAGCTTTCTTT
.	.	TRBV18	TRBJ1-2	CASSPGTLNYGYTF	TGTGCCAGCTCACCAGGGACATTAAACTATGGCTACACCTTC
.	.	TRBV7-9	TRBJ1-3	CASSYPGSISGNTIYF	TGTGCCAGCAGCTACCCGGGGTCGATCTCTGGAAACACCATATATTTT
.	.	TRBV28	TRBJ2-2	CASSFSLSTGELFF	TGTGCCAGCAGTTTCTCACTGAGCACCGGGGAGCTGTTTTTT
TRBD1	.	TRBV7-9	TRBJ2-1	CASSLARTGSNEQFF	TGTGCCAGCAGCTTAGCACGGACAGGGAGCAATGAGCAGTTCTTC
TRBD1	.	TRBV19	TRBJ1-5	CASSGRQGLRQPQHF	TGTGCCAGTAGTGGGAGACAGGGGTTGAGGCAGCCCCAGCATTTT
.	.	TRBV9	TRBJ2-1	CASSVGQGYYEQFF	TGTGCCAGCAGCGTAGGTCAGGGCTATTATGAGCAGTTCTTC
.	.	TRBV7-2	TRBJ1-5	CASSLAKTGRNQPQHF	TGTGCCAGCAGCTTAGCGAAAACAGGGAGAAATCAGCCCCAGCATTTT
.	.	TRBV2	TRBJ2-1	CASSERGLLGYNEQFF	TGTGCCAGCAGCGAAAGGGGCCTCTTAGGCTACAATGAGCAGTTCTTC
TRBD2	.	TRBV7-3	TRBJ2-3	CASSRSGLSSGRVFTDTQYF	TGTGCCAGCAGCCGATCAGGGTTGAGTAGCGGGAGGGTTTTCACAGATACGCAGTATTTT
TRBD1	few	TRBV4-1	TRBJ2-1	CASSQVPPPDRDPPPYNEQFF	TGCGCCAGCAGCCAAGTTCCTCCTCCGGACAGGGATCCCCCCCCCTACAATGAGCAGTTCTTC
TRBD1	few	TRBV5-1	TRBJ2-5	CASSLGSGGETQYF	TGCGCCAGCAGCTTGGGTTCAGGGGGAGAGACCCAGTACTTC
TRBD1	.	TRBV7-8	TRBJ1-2	CASSLGQGADYGYTF	TGTGCCAGCAGCTTGGGACAGGGGGCTGACTATGGCTACACCTTC
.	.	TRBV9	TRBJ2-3	CASSPTDRSWADTQYF	TGTGCCAGCAGCCCCACGGACAGAAGTTGGGCAGATACGCAGTATTTT
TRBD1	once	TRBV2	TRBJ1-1	CASSRSTGVGTEAFF	TGTGCCAGCAGTAGATCGACAGGGGTAGGAACTGAAGCTTTCTTT
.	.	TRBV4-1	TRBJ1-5	CASSQERGQPQHF	TGCGCCAGCAGCCAAGAAAGGGGTCAGCCCCAGCATTTT
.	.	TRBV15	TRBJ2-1	CATSREGDILNEQFF	TGTGCCACCAGCAGAGAGGGGGACATCCTCAATGAGCAGTTCTTC
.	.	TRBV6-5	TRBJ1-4	CASRSQENEKLFF	TGTGCCAGCAGATCACAGGAAAATGAAAAACTGTTTTTT
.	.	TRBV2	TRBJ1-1	CAGYPGYGTEAFF	TGTGCCGGCTATCCGGGATACGGCACTGAAGCTTTCTTT
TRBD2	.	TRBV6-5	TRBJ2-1	CASSYTGGSYNEQFF	TGTGCCAGCAGTTATACGGGAGGCTCCTACAATGAGCAGTTCTTC
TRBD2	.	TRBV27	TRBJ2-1	CASSLRTSLATYNEQFF	TGTGCCAGCAGTTTAAGGACTAGCTTAGCTACCTACAATGAGCAGTTCTTC
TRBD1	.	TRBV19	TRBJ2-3	CASRIGGQGVDTQYF	TGTGCCAGTAGGATCGGGGGACAGGGTGTAGATACGCAGTATTTT
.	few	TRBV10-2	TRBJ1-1	CASSESRHTEAFF	TGCGCCAGCAGTGAGTCGAGGCACACTGAAGCTTTCTTT
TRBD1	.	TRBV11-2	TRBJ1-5	CASSQGGLNQPQHF	TGTGCCAGCAGCCAGGGGGGCCTCAATCAGCCCCAGCATTTT
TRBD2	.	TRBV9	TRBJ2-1	CASSVVSGGYNEQFF	TGTGCCAGCAGCGTAGTGAGCGGGGGGTACAATGAGCAGTTCTTC
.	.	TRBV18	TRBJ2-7	CASSPGRGYEQYF	TGTGCCAGCTCACCGGGTCGGGGCTACGAGCAGTACTTC
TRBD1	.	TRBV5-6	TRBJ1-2	CASSHRDRTHYGYTF	TGTGCCAGCAGCCATCGGGACAGGACCCACTATGGCTACACCTTC
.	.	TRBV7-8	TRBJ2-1	CASSRTGNEQFF	TGTGCCAGCAGCCGCACAGGGAATGAGCAGTTCTTC
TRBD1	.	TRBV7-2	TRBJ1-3	CASSSQGTGNTIYF	TGTGCCAGCAGCTCACAGGGGACTGGAAACACCATATATTTT